These 8 T cell receptor beta chains originate from one sample sequenced in a study of cytomegalovirus exposure and HLA in healthy donors. Vbeta (60) and Jbeta (13) primers were used in the PCR. Only in-frame clones appear in the TCRdb table, and some are missing; sequencing was by immunoSEQ multiplex PCR. The sample holds 200,000 to 250,000 clones, 75% to 85% seen once. The sequencing input was PBMCs. These receptor sequences come from a woman aged 60-75 years in good health and CMV-seropositive.

The chain couples TRBV5-1 to TRBJ2-3; D is possibly TRBD1 (6 bases). Germline V gene sequence: CDR1 SGHRS, CDR2 YFSETQ. The CDR3 is 15 amino acids. V was shortened by 4 bases and J by 2 bases, with 14 bases between the two germline ends. CDR3 bases: TGCGCCAGCAGCGTCCAACAGGGTAACACAGATACGCAGTATTTT. This sequence encodes CASSVQQGNTDTQYF.

This clone was seen only once. The V call is TRBV11-3, the J call TRBJ2-3, with a tentative D call TRBD2 (6 bases). The germline V gene has CDR1 SGHNT and CDR2 YENEEA. The CDR3 has 15 residues. Between the trimmed V and J ends, which lost 1 base and 1 base, there was a span of 9 bases. The CDR3 nucleotides read TGTGCCAGCAGCTTAGGGGGGGTTGGCACAGATACGCAGTATTTT. Translated: CASSLGGVGTDTQYF.

V and J are TRBV30 and TRBJ2-5; 9 bases are a match to TRBD1. Germline CDR1 and CDR2: GTSNPN and SVGIG (reference sequence). The CDR3 contains 15 residues. V dropped 2 bases and J dropped 2; count of bases not matched to a gene: 6. The CDR3: CAWSFNRGRQETQYF. The CDR3 nucleotides read TGTGCCTGGAGTTTTAACAGGGGGCGACAAGAGACCCAGTACTTC.

V is TRBV2 and J is TRBJ2-1, with unresolved D. Trimming removed 7 bases at V and 0 bases at J, with 7 bases between. From germline, CDR1 is SNHLY and CDR2 FYNNEI. CDR3 length equals 13 residues. For the CDR3, the DNA is TGTGCCAGCATGAGCGTCTCCTACAATGAGCAGTTCTTC. The encoded protein is CASMSVSYNEQFF.

The rearrangement joins TRBV5-1 to TRBJ1-1; D might be TRBD1 (5 bases). The CDR3 totals 14 residues. CDR1 and CDR2 from the germline V gene are SGHRS and YFSETQ. V was clipped by 4 bases and J by 0 bases, with 10 bases between them. Here the CDR3 reads CASSTRAMNTEAFF. In DNA form, the CDR3 reads TGCGCCAGCAGCACCAGGGCCATGAACACTGAAGCTTTCTTT. Based on the CDR3 plus reference TRBV5-1 and TRBJ1-1, the full variable domain is KAGVTQTPRYLIKTRGQQVTLSCSPISGHRSVSWYQQTPGQGLQFLFEYFSETQRNKGNFPGRFSGRQFSNSRSEMNVSTLELGDSALYLCASSTRAMNTEAFFGQGTRLTVV.

The CDR3 sequence is CASSFGQRASPLHF. CDR3 DNA sequence: TGTGCCAGCAGTTTTGGTCAGAGAGCGTCACCCCTCCACTTT. V is TRBV27 and J is TRBJ1-6; D is ambiguous. V was pared by 3 bases and J by 10 bases, with 13 bases between. The CDR3 extends over 14 amino acids. The germline CDR1 and CDR2 sequences are MNHEY and SMNVEV (reference sequence).

V is TRBV29-1 and J is TRBJ2-7; 7 bases align to TRBD1. V shed 6 bases, J shed 3 bases, and the junction held 5 bases outside the gene matches. CDR1 and CDR2 from the germline V gene are SQVTM and ANQGSEA. The CDR3 is 12 residues long. The CDR3 protein is CSVRQGNYEQYF. The CDR3 DNA reads as TGCAGCGTCCGACAGGGCAACTACGAGCAGTACTTC.

The genes are TRBV27 and TRBJ1-3; the D gene is possibly TRBD1 (5 bases). Germline V lookup: CDR1 MNHEY, CDR2 SMNVEV (reference sequence). Deletions cut 1 base from V and 4 bases from J, with 8 bases between. The CDR3 has 14 amino acids. CDR3 sequence: CASSLFGGGNTIYF. The CDR3, as DNA: TGTGCCAGCAGTTTATTTGGGGGGGGAAACACCATATATTTT.